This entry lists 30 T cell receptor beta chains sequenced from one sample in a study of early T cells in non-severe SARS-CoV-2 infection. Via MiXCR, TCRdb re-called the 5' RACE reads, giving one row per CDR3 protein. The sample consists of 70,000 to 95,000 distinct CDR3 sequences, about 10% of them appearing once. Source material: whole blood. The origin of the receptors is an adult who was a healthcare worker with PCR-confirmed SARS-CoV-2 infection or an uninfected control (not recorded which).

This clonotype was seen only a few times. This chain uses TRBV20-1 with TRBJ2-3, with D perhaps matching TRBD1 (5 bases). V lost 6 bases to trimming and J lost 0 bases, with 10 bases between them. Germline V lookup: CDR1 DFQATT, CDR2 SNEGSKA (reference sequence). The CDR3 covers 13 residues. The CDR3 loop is CSAFDRSTDTQYF. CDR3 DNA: TGCAGTGCCTTTGACAGAAGCACAGATACGCAGTATTTT.

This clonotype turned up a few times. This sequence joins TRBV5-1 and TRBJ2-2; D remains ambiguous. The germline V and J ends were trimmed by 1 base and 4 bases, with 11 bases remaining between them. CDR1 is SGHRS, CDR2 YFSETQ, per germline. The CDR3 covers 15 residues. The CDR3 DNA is TGCGCCAGCAGCTTGTACGCCAGCTCCACCGGGGAGCTGTTTTTT. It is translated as CASSLYASSTGELFF.

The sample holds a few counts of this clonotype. The CDR3 bases are TGTGCCAGCAGCCCGGGACCCACCTCCTACAATGAGCAGTTCTTC. This encodes CASSPGPTSYNEQFF. The genes are TRBV5-6 and TRBJ2-1; D could derive from TRBD1 or TRBD2 (5 bases each). V lost 4 bases, J lost 0 bases, and 11 bases lay in between. The CDR3 covers 15 residues. Germline V gene sequence: CDR1 SGHDT, CDR2 YYEEEE.

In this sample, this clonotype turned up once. The CDR3 region has the DNA TGTGCCAGCAGCCTCCCCCCCTCCGCCGAGACCCAGTACTTC. It yields the protein CASSLPPSAETQYF. The chain joins TRBV6-2 or TRBV6-3 to TRBJ2-5; no definite D call. Trimming removed 6 bases from V and 5 bases from J, with 16 bases in between. There are 14 residues in the CDR3. Looked up from germline, CDR1 is MNHEY and CDR2 is SVGEGT.

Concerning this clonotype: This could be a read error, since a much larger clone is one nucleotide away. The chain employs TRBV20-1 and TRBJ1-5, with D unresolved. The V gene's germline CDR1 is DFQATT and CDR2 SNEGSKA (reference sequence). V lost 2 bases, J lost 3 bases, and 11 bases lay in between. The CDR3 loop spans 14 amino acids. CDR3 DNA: TGCAGTGCTAGAAGTGGGGATTCCAATCAGCCCCAGCATTTT. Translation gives CSARSGDSNQPQHF.

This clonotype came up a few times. The CDR3 bases are TGCAGTGCTGGTCGGACAGGGGGCAGTCAGCCCCAGCATTTT. Translation: CSAGRTGGSQPQHF. The rearrangement joins TRBV20-1 to TRBJ1-5; 11 nucleotides match TRBD1. The CDR3 runs 14 residues. Germline values: CDR1 DFQATT, CDR2 SNEGSKA (reference sequence). V dropped 5 bases and J dropped 6; count of bases not matched to a gene: 6.

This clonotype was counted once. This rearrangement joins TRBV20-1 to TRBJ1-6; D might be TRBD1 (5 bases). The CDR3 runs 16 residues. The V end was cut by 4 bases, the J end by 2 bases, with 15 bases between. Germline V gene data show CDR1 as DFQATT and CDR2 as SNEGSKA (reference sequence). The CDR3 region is CSATRPSGAYNSPLHF. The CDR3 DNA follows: TGCAGTGCTACGCGGCCTTCGGGGGCCTATAATTCACCCCTCCACTTT.

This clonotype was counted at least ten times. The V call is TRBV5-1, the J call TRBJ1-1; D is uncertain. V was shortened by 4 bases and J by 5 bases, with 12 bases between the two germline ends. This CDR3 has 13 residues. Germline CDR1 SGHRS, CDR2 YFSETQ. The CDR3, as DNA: TGCGCCAGCAGCCCACCGCTGGGGACTGAAGCTTTCTTT. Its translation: CASSPPLGTEAFF. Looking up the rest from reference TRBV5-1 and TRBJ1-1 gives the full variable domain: KAGVTQTPRYLIKTRGQQVTLSCSPISGHRSVSWYQQTPGQGLQFLFEYFSETQRNKGNFPGRFSGRQFSNSRSEMNVSTLELGDSALYLCASSPPLGTEAFFGQGTRLTVV.

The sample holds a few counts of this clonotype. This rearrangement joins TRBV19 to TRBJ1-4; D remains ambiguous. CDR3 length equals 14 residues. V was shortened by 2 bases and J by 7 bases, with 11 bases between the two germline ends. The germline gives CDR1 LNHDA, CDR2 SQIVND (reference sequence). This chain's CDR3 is CASSIRTRGEKLFF. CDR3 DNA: TGTGCCAGTAGTATACGGACTCGGGGTGAAAAACTGTTTTTT.

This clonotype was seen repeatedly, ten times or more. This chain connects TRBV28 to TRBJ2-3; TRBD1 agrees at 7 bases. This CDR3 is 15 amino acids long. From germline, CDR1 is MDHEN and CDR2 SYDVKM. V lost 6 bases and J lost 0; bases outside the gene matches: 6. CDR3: CASSETGISTDTQYF. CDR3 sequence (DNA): TGTGCCAGCAGCGAGACAGGGATTAGCACAGATACGCAGTATTTT.

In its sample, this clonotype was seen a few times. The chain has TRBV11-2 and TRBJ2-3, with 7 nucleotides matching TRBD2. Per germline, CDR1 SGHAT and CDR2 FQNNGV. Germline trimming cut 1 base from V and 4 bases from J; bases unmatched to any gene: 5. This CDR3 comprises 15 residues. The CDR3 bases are TGTGCCAGCAGCTTAGTGATCGGGGGGTCAGATACGCAGTATTTT. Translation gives CASSLVIGGSDTQYF.

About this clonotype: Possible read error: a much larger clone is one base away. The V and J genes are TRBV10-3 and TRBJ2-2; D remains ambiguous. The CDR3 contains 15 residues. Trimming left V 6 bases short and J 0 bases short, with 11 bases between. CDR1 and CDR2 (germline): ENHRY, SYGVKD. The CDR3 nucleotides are TGTGCCATCAGCCAGACACCAACGAACACCGGGGAGCTGTTTTTT. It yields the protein CAISQTPTNTGELFF.

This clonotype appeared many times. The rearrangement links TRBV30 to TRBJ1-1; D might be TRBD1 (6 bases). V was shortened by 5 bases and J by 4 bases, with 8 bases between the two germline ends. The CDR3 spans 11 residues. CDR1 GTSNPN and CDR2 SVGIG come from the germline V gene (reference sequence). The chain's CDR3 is CAWQGSTEAFF. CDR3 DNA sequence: TGTGCCTGGCAGGGGAGCACTGAAGCTTTCTTT.

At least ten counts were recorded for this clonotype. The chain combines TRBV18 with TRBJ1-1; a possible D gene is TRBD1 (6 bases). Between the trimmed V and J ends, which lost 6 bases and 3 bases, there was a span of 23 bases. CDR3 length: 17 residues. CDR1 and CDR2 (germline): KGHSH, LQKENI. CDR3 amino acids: CASSQLRIGGADTEAFF. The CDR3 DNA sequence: TGTGCCAGCTCCCAGCTCCGTATTGGGGGGGCGGACACTGAAGCTTTCTTT.

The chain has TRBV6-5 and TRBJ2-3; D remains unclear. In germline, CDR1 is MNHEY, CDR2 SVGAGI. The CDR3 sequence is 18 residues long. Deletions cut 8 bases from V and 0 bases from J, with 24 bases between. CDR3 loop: CASRPSYPDDGSTDTQYF. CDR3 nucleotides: TGTGCCAGCCGCCCAAGTTATCCCGACGACGGAAGCACAGATACGCAGTATTTT.

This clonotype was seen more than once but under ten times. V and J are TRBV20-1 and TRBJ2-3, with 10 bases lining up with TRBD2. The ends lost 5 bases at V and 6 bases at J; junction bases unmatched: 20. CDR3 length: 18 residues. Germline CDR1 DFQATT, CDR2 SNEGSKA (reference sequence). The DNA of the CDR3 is TGCAGTGCTCCCCATCGGATAGCGGGGGGCCCAGGGTCGGATACGCAGTATTTT. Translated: CSAPHRIAGGPGSDTQYF.

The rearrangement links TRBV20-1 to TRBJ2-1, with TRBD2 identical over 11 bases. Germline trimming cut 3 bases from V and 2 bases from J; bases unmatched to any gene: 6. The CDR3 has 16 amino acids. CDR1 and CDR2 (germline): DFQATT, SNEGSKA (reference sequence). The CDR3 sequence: CSASPGLAGTYNEQFF. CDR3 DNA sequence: TGCAGTGCTAGCCCCGGACTAGCGGGCACCTACAATGAGCAGTTCTTC.

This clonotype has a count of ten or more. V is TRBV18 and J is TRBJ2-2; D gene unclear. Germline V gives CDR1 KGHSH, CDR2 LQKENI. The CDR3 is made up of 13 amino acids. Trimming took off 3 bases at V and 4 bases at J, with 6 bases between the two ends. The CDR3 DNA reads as TGTGCCAGCTCACCCCAGTCCACCGGGGAGCTGTTTTTT. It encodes CASSPQSTGELFF.

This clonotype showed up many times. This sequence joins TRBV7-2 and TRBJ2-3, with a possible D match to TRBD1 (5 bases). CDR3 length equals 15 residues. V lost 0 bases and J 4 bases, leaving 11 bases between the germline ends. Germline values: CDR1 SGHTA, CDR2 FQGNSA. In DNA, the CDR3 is TGTGCCAGCAGCTTAGCCTTTGGGGCCTCAGATACGCAGTATTTT. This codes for CASSLAFGASDTQYF.

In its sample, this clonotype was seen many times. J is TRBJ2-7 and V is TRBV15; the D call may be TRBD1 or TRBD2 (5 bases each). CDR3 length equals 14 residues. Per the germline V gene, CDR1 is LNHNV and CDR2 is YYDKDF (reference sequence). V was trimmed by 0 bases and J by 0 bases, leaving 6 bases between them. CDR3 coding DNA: TGTGCCACCAGCAGAGAAGGGACCTCCTACGAGCAGTACTTC. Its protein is CATSREGTSYEQYF.

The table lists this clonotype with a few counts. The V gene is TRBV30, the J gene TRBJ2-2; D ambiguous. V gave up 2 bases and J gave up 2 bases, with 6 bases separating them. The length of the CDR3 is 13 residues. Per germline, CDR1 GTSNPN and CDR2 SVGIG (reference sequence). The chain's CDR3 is CAWSLGNTGELFF. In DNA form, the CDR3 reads TGTGCCTGGAGTCTTGGAAACACCGGGGAGCTGTTTTTT.

CDR3 loop: CASSLYGTIQPQHF. CDR3 in DNA: TGTGCCAGCAGTTTATACGGGACAATCCAGCCCCAGCATTTT. The chain recombines TRBV12-3 or TRBV12-4 with TRBJ1-5; D possibly corresponds to TRBD1 (6 bases). The V end lost 2 bases, the J end lost 7 bases, and 12 bases lay between the germline ends. This CDR3 spans 14 amino acids.

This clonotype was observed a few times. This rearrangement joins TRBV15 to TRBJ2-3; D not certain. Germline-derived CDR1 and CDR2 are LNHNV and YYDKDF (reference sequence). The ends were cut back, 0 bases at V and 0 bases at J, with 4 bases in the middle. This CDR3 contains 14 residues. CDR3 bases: TGTGCCACCAGCAGAGAGGGGAGCACAGATACGCAGTATTTT. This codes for CATSREGSTDTQYF.

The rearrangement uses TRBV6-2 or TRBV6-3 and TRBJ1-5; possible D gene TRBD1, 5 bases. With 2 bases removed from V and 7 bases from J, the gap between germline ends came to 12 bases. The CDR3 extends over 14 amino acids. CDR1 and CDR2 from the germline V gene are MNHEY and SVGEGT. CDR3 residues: CASSYKQGWQPQHF. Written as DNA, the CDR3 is TGTGCCAGCAGTTACAAGCAGGGATGGCAGCCCCAGCATTTT.

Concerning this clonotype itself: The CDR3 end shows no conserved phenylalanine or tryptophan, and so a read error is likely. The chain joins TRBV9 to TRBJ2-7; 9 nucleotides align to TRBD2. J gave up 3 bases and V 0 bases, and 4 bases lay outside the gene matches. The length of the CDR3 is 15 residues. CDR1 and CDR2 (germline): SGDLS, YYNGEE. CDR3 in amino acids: CASSVGGGARYEQYY. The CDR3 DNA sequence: TGTGCCAGCAGCGTAGGCGGGGGGGCCCGCTACGAGCAGTACTAC.

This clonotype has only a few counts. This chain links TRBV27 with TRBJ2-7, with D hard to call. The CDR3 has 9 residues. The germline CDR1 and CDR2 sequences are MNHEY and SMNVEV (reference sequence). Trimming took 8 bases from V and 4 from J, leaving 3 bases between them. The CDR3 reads CASGYEQYF. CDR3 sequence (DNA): TGTGCCAGCGGTTACGAGCAGTACTTC.

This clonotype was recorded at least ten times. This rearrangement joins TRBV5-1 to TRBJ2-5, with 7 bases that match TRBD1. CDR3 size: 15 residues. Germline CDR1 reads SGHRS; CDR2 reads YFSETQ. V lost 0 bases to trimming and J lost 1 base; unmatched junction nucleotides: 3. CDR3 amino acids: CASSLGTGGQETQYF. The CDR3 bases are TGCGCCAGCAGCTTGGGGACAGGAGGCCAAGAGACCCAGTACTTC.

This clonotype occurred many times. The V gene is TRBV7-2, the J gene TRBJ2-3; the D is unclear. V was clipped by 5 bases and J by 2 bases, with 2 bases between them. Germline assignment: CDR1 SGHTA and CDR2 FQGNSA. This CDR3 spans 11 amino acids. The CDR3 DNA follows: TGTGCCAGCAGCAACACAGATACGCAGTATTTT. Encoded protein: CASSNTDTQYF.

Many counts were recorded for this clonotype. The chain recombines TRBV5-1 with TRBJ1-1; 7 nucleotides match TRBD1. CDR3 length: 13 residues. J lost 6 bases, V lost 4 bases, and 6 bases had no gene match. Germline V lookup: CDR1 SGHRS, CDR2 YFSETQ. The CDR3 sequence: CASSLGTVPEAFF. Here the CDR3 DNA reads TGCGCCAGCAGCCTGGGGACAGTCCCTGAAGCTTTCTTT.

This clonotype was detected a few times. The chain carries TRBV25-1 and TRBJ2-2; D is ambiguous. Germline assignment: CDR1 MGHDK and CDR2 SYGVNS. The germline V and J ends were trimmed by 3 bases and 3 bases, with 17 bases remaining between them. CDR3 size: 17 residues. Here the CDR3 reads CASSDRSRPPYTGELFF. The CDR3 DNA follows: TGTGCCAGCAGTGATCGGAGCCGGCCACCATACACCGGGGAGCTGTTTTTT. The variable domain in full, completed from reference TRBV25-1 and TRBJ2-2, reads EADIYQTPRYLVIGTGKKITLECSQTMGHDKMYWYQQDPGMELHLIHYSYGVNSTEKGDLSSESTVSRIRTEHFPLTLESARPSHTSQYLCASSDRSRPPYTGELFFGEGSRLTVL.